This TCR beta chain was captured by sequencing in a study of blood T cell repertoires in COVID-19 (dated by TCRdb to 2019 to 2021). About the full investigation: Samples from collaborators originated in the United States, Italy and Spain and spanned both the acute and convalescent phases of COVID-19. The prospective study material was composed of cDNA or gDNA derived from T cells, B-cell-depleted T cells, or PBMCs. The dataset comprised deeply sampled blood TCRbeta repertoires from subjects exposed to, actively infected with, or recovered from COVID-19. A freely available public database, intended as a resource for researchers studying the immune response to SARS-CoV-2, is where the repertoires were released. The samples were drawn from two sources: the first 160 participants of the ongoing ImmuneRACE study, and 1,000 to 1,500 subjects contributed by 6 global collaborators. The sample metadata nearly always contained a de-identified subject ID, COVID-19 status, age in years and sex. HLA class I and class II types, where available, came from metadata supplied by the sample provider rather than from assay-based typing. Broad study findings and their caveats: Clinical and demographic metadata were provided uncurated, with the amount varying by source and participant.

Collaborating institutions collected whole blood in K2EDTA tubes following their own protocols. Collaborator samples were shipped for TCRbeta analysis as frozen whole blood, isolated PBMCs, or DNA extracted from either sample type. TCRbeta CDR3 regions were amplified from genomic DNA by means of the immunoSEQ Assay, a bias-controlled multiplex PCR. For the original study's pipeline: The number of nucleated cells in each sample was estimated by amplification of reference gene primers within the assay. To quantify the absolute abundance of each unique TCRbeta CDR3 rearrangement, sequence reads were collapsed and filtered. For each sample, productive Simpson clonality was calculated as the square root of Simpson's diversity index across productive rearrangements. As stored in TCRdb, this immuneACCESS dataset retains in-frame rearrangements with V and J assigned. A fraction of the clones does not appear; measured against another copy, unresolved V genes explain less than half of the discrepancy, and the remainder lacks a known reason. The V and J calls and clone size were taken over from that table, and D and trimming were inferred from the DNA. This sample comprises about 90,000 clones, approximately 86% of them detected only once. Nearly 3.5% of the sample goes to the ten largest clones.

Spanning cysteine to phenylalanine, the CDR3 consists of 13 amino acids. Just CDR3 DNA is preserved here, 39 bases in frame from base 1. V was cut back by 1 base and J by 8 bases, leaving a gap of 8 bases between them. Looking up the germline V gene yields CDR1 MGHRA and CDR2 YSYEKL. A note on this clone: Its antigen specificity is not known. Per-base qualities were not stored, and no clone one base away is much larger.

The sample taken for sequencing was peripheral blood. This sequence originates from a man in his fifties with acute or convalescent COVID-19. Here the chain combines TRBV4-1 and TRBJ1-4; the D segment could be TRBD1, given 5 matching bases. Here is the DNA: TGCGCCAGCAGCCAAGCGGGGGAAGAAAAACTGTTTTTT. This translates into CASSQAGEEKLFF.